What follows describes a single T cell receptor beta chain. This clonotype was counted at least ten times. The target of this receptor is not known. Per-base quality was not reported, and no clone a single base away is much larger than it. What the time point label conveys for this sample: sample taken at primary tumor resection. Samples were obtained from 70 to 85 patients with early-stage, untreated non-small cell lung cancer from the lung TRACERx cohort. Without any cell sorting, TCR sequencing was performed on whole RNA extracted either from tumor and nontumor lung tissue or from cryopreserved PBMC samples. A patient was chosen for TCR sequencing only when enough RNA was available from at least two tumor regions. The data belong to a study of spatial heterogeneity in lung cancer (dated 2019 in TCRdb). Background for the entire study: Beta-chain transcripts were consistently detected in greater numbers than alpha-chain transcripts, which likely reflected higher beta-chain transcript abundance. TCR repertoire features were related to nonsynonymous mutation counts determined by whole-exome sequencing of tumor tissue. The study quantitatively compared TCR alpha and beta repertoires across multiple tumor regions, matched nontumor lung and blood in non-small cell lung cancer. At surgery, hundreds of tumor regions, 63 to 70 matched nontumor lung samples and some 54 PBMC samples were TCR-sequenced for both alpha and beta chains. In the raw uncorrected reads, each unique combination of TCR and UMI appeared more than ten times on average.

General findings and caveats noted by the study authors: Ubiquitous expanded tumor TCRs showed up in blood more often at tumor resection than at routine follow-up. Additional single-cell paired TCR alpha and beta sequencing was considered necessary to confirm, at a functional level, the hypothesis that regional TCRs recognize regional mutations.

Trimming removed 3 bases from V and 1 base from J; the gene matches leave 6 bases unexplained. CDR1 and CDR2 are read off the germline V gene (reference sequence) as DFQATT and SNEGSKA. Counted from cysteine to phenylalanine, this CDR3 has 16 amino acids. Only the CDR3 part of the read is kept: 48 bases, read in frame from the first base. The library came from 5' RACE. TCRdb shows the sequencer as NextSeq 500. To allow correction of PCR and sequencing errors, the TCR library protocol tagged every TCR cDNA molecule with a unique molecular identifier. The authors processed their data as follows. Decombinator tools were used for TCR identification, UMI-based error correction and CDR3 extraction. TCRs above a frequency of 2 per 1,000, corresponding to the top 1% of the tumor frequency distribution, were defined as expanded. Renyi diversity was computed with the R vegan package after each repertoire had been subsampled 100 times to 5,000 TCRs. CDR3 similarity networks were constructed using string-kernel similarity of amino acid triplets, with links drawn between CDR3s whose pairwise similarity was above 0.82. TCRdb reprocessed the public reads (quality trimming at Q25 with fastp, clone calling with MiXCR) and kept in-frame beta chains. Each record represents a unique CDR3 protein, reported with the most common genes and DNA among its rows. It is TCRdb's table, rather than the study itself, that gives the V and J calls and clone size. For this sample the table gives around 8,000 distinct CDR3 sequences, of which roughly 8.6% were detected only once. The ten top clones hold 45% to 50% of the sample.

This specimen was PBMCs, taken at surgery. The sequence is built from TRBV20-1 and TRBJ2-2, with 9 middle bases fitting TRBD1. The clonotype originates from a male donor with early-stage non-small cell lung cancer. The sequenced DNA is TGCAGTGCTAGTAGGGGGACAGGGTGGAACACCGGGGAGCTGTTTTTT. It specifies CSASRGTGWNTGELFF.